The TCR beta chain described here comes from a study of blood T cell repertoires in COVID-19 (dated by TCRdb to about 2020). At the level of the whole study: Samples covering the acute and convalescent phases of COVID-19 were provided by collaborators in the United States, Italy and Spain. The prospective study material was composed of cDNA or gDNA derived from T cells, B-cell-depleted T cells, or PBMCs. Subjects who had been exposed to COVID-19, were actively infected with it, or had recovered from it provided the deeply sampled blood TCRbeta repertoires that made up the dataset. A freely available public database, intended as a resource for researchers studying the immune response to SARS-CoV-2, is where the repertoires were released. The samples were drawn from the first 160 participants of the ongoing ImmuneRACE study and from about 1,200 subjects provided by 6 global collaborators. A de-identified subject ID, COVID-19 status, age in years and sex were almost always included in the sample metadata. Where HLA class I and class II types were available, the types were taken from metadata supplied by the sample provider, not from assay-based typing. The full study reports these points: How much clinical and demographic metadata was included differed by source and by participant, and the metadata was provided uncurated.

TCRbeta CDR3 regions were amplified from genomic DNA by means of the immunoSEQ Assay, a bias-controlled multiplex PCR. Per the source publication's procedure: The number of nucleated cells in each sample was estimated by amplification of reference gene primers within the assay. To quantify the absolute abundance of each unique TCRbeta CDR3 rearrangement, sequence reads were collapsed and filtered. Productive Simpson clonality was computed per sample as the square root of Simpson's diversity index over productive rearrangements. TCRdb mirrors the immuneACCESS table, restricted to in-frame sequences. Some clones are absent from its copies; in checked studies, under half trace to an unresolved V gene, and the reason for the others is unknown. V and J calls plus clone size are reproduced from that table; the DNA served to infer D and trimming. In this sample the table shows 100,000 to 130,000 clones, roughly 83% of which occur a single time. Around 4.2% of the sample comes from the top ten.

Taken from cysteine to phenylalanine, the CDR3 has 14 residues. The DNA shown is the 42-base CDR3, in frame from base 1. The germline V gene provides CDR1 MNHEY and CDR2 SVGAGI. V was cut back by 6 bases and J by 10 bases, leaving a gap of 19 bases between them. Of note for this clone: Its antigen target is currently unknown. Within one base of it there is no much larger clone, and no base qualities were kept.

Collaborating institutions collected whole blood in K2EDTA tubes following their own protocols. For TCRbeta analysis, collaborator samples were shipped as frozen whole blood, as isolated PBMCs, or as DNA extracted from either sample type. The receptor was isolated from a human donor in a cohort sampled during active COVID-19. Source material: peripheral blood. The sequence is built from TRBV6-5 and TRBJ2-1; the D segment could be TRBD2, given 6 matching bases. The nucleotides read TGTGCCAGCAGATCGAGTGGGGTCGCGGGGGAGCAGTTCTTC. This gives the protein CASRSSGVAGEQFF.